This TCR beta chain was sequenced for a study of blood T cell repertoires in COVID-19. Per the authors' pipeline: Estimation of nucleated cell counts was performed using reference gene primer amplification. Only in-frame clones appear in the TCRdb table, and some are missing; sequencing was by immunoSEQ multiplex PCR. The D gene and trimming were derived from the DNA, and the V and J assignments and clone size from that table. The data hold 310,000 or so clones, with roughly 87% observed a single time. The TCR was taken from a woman in her 30s who had recovered from COVID-19. The sequenced sample was PBMCs or T cells enriched from blood (not recorded which).

The CDR3, as DNA: TGTGCCAGTAGTGGGGTACAGGGTCCTGGAAACACCATATATTTT. It yields the protein CASSGVQGPGNTIYF. This chain connects TRBV19 to TRBJ1-3; tentatively, D is TRBD1 (6 bases). Germline V CDR1 and CDR2: LNHDA, SQIVND (reference sequence). V was clipped by 5 bases and J by 2 bases, with 13 bases between them. This CDR3 spans 15 amino acids.